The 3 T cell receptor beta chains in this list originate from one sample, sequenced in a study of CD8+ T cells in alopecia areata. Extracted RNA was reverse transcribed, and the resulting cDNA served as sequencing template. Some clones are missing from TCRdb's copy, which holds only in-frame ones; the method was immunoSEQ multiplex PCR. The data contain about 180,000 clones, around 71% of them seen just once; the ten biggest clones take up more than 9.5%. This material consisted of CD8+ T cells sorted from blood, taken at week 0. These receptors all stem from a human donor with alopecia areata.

The CDR3 nucleotides are TGTGCCAGCAGTGAATTGGACAGGAACACTGAAGCTTTCTTT. Translation gives CASSELDRNTEAFF. The chain is built from TRBV2 and TRBJ1-1; the D gene is possibly TRBD1 (6 bases). V lost 2 bases and J lost 1, with 8 bases in between. Germline V gene lookup returns CDR1 SNHLY and CDR2 FYNNEI. The CDR3 totals 14 residues. Variable domain in full (rest from reference TRBV2 and TRBJ1-1): EPEVTQTPSHQVTQMGQEVILRCVPISNHLYFYWYRQILGQKVEFLVSFYNNEISEKSEIFDDQFSVERPDGSNFTLKIRSTKLEDSAMYFCASSELDRNTEAFFGQGTRLTVV.

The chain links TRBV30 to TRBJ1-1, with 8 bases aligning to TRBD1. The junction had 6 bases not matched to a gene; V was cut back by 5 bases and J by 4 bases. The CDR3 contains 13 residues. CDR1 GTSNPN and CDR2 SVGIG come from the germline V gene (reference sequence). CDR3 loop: CAWAGQGRTEAFF. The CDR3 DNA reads TGTGCCTGGGCCGGACAGGGACGCACTGAAGCTTTCTTT.

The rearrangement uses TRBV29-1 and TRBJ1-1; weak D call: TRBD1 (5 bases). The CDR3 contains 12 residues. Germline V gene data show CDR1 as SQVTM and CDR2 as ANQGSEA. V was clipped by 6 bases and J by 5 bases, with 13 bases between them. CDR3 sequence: CSVYGTGTEAFF. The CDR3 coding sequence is TGCAGCGTCTACGGGACGGGGACTGAAGCTTTCTTT.